This T cell receptor (beta chain) originates from a study of blood T cell repertoires in COVID-19. In the study overall: There were acute and convalescent COVID-19 samples, and they came from the United States, Italy and Spain. T cells, B-cell-depleted T cells, or PBMCs provided the cDNA or gDNA that served as material.

Measured with immunoSEQ multiplex PCR; TCRdb has only the in-frame clones, and not every one. The table includes roughly 110,000 clones, 85% detected once. The CDR3 extends over 15 amino acids. After removal of 4 bases from V and 3 bases from J, the junction contained 5 bases not matched to a gene. CDR1 and CDR2 (germline): SEHNR, FQNEAQ (reference sequence). Sequencing was carried out using peripheral blood. The TCR comes from a human donor in a cohort sampled during active COVID-19. The chain is built from TRBV7-9 and TRBJ2-2; 7 nucleotides agree with TRBD1. The CDR3 bases are TGTGCCAGCAGCTCGGGACAGTCATACACCGGGGAGCTGTTTTTT. As protein: CASSSGQSYTGELFF. Full variable domain (outside the CDR3, taken from reference TRBV7-9 and TRBJ2-2): DTGVSQNPRHKITKRGQNVTFRCDPISEHNRLYWYRQTLGQGPEFLTYFQNEAQLEKSRLLSDRFSAERPKGSFSTLEIQRTEQGDSAMYLCASSSGQSYTGELFFGEGSRLTVL.